One sample yielded the 4 T cell receptor beta chains listed below, sequenced in a study of shared clonotypes between healthy human individuals. As defined, naive CD8 cells were CD45RO-negative and positively selected for CCR7, with terminally differentiated effector memory CD45RA+ cells excluded. Clones were read by immunoSEQ multiplex PCR, and TCRdb kept only the in-frame ones, dropping some. The sample yields roughly 2,000,000 clones, about 93% seen once. The sequencing input was naive CD8+ T cells from PBMCs. The receptors originated from a man aged 18 to 30 in good health. Some clones in this sample may be carry-over from other donors' samples.

V and J are TRBV27 and TRBJ1-2, with a tentative D call TRBD1 (5 bases). This CDR3 is built from 14 residues. Germline CDR1 MNHEY, CDR2 SMNVEV (reference sequence). Trimming cost V 5 bases and J 3 bases, with 13 bases left between them. CDR3 nucleotide sequence: TGTGCCAGCAGTCGCCGGGGCGGGGACTATGGCTACACCTTC. Its protein product is CASSRRGGDYGYTF.

Worth noting for this clone: Other nucleotide sequences from this sample produce the same CDR3. The chain joins TRBV4-1 to TRBJ2-7, with D hard to call. Deletions cut 0 bases from V and 4 bases from J, with 10 bases between. The CDR3 is made up of 14 amino acids. CDR1 and CDR2 from the germline V gene are MGHRA and YSYEKL. The CDR3 nucleotides are TGCGCCAGCAGCCAAGATCTTGGGCCTTACGAGCAGTACTTC. It codes for CASSQDLGPYEQYF.

The chain joins TRBV29-1 to TRBJ2-2; TRBD2 might be the D (5 bases). CDR3 length: 13 amino acids. Germline CDR1 SQVTM, CDR2 ANQGSEA. V was trimmed by 7 bases and J by 1 base, leaving 10 bases between them. The CDR3 protein is CSATEGNTGELFF. The CDR3 DNA reads TGCAGCGCAACAGAGGGGAACACCGGGGAGCTGTTTTTT.

The V and J genes are TRBV9 and TRBJ1-4; D is uncertain. This CDR3 spans 16 amino acids. In germline, CDR1 is SGDLS, CDR2 YYNGEE. Trimming removed 0 bases at V and 0 bases at J, with 9 bases between. The CDR3 spells CASSVGTVATNEKLFF. CDR3 nucleotides: TGTGCCAGCAGCGTAGGAACGGTTGCAACTAATGAAAAACTGTTTTTT.